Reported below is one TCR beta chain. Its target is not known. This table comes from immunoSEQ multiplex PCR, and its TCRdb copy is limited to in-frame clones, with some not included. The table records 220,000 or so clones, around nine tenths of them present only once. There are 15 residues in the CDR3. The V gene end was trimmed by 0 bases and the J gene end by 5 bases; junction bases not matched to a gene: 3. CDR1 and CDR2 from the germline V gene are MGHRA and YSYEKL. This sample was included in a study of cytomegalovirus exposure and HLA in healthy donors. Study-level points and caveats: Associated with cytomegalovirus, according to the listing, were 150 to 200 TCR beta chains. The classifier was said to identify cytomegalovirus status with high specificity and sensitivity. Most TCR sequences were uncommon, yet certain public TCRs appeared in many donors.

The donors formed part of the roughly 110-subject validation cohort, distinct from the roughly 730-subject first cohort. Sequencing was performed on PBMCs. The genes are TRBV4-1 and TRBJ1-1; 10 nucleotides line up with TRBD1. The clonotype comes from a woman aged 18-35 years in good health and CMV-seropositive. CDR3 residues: CASSQDGQGVTEAFF. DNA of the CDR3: TGCGCCAGCAGCCAAGATGGACAGGGGGTTACTGAAGCTTTCTTT.